The 21 T cell receptor beta chains reported below all come from one sample, sequenced in a study of blood T cell repertoires in COVID-19. Method: immunoSEQ multiplex PCR; TCRdb's copy keeps in-frame clones and lacks some. Of around 300,000 clones detected, about nine tenths appear once; the ten largest clones hold approximately 6.8%. Material: peripheral blood. These receptors were taken from a woman under 40 with COVID-19, enrolled during active disease.

The chain couples TRBV7-9 to TRBJ1-4; 11 bases agree with TRBD1. The ends lost 4 bases at V and 15 bases at J; junction bases unmatched: 13. The CDR3 consists of 15 residues. Germline lookup yields CDR1 SEHNR and CDR2 FQNEAQ (reference sequence). The CDR3 DNA sequence: TGTGCCAGCAGCTCGGGACAGGGGGTTCAGAGAGGGTTGTTTTTT. Translated: CASSSGQGVQRGLFF.

V and J are TRBV4-2 and TRBJ1-6; TRBD1 aligns across 8 bases. Germline-derived CDR1 and CDR2 are LGHNA and YNFKEQ. The CDR3 has 13 amino acids. The trim removed 1 base at V and 10 bases at J, leaving 0 bases unmatched. CDR3 coding DNA: TGTGCCAGCAGCCAAGGACAGGGGTCACCCCTCCACTTT. Translating gives CASSQGQGSPLHF.

The CDR3: CASSPGRAGTGELFF. CDR3 DNA sequence: TGTGCCAGCAGCCCCGGGAGGGCCGGCACCGGGGAGCTGTTTTTT. The gene calls are TRBV5-4 and TRBJ2-2; 8 bases align to TRBD2. The CDR3 is 15 amino acids. V dropped 4 bases and J dropped 4; count of bases not matched to a gene: 6. Germline loops: CDR1 SGHNT, CDR2 YYREEE (reference sequence).

The rearrangement joins TRBV7-2 to TRBJ2-1, with TRBD2 matching 7 bases. The junction had 6 bases not matched to a gene; V was cut back by 5 bases and J by 5 bases. The germline V gene has CDR1 SGHTA and CDR2 FQGNSA. The CDR3 has 14 amino acids. The CDR3 DNA reads as TGTGCCAGCAGCGCCAGCGGGACCCACAATGAGCAGTTCTTC. Translating gives CASSASGTHNEQFF.

The table lists this clone with many counts. The chain uses TRBV5-1 and TRBJ1-2; maybe TRBD1 (6 bases). Looked up from germline, CDR1 is SGHRS and CDR2 is YFSETQ. This CDR3 region has 16 residues. V was pared by 0 bases and J by 0 bases, with 12 bases between. CDR3 sequence reads: CASSLGQGPSNYGYTF. DNA for the CDR3: TGCGCCAGCAGCTTGGGGCAGGGGCCTTCTAACTATGGCTACACCTTC.

The rearrangement uses TRBV28 and TRBJ2-5; D unclear. V was cut by 8 bases and J by 4 bases, with 17 bases left in between. This CDR3 region has 14 residues. From germline, CDR1 is MDHEN and CDR2 SYDVKM. CDR3 nucleotide sequence: TGTGCCAGCCTAACCCAAGCAGGTCTAGAGACCCAGTACTTC. Translation gives CASLTQAGLETQYF.

This sequence joins TRBV28 and TRBJ2-7; a weak D match, TRBD1 (6 bases). V lost 5 bases and J lost 7, with 21 bases in between. The germline CDR1 and CDR2 sequences are MDHEN and SYDVKM. This CDR3 contains 15 residues. The CDR3 sequence is CASSLGAAGDREQYF. Written as DNA, the CDR3 is TGTGCCAGCAGTCTGGGCGCGGCAGGGGATAGGGAGCAGTACTTC.

This sequence joins TRBV5-4 and TRBJ1-1; no clear D. The germline V gene has CDR1 SGHNT and CDR2 YYREEE (reference sequence). The V end lost 1 base, the J end lost 5 bases, and 6 bases lay between the germline ends. This CDR3 is built from 12 residues. CDR3 coding DNA: TGTGCCAGCAGCTTGTTCGGTACTGAAGCTTTCTTT. Amino acid sequence: CASSLFGTEAFF.

The chain is built from TRBV19 and TRBJ2-1, with 10 bases aligning to TRBD2. V gave up 4 bases and J gave up 5 bases; unmatched junction bases: 5. This CDR3 comprises 15 residues. Germline V gene data show CDR1 as LNHDA and CDR2 as SQIVND (reference sequence). CDR3 amino acids: CASSSPSGSHNEQFF. The CDR3 DNA sequence: TGTGCCAGTAGTAGCCCTAGCGGGAGTCACAATGAGCAGTTCTTC. Using reference TRBV19 and TRBJ2-1 for the parts outside the CDR3, the full variable domain is DGGITQSPKYLFRKEGQNVTLSCEQNLNHDAMYWYRQDPGQGLRLIYYSQIVNDFQKGDIAEGYSVSREKKESFPLTVTSAQKNPTAFYLCASSSPSGSHNEQFFGPGTRLTVL.

The chain couples TRBV30 to TRBJ1-5; D is possibly TRBD1 (6 bases). V was shortened by 4 bases and J by 0 bases, with 10 bases between the two germline ends. The CDR3 is made up of 14 amino acids. The germline CDR1 and CDR2 sequences are GTSNPN and SVGIG (reference sequence). The CDR3 region has the DNA TGTGCCTGGAAGGACAGCAATAGCAATCAGCCCCAGCATTTT. This sequence encodes CAWKDSNSNQPQHF.

This clone is a singleton in its sample. V and J are TRBV10-2 and TRBJ2-7; a possible D gene is TRBD1 (6 bases). The V end was cut by 8 bases, the J end by 3 bases, with 14 bases between. Germline V lookup: CDR1 WSHSY, CDR2 SAAADI. The length of the CDR3 is 13 residues. This CDR3 reads CASWGLAGYEQYF. CDR3 bases: TGCGCCAGCTGGGGGCTAGCTGGCTACGAGCAGTACTTC.

This rearrangement joins TRBV6-2 or TRBV6-3 to TRBJ2-1; D perhaps matches TRBD2 (6 bases). Trimming shortened V by 4 bases and J by 9 bases, and 13 bases separated the two germline ends. The germline gives CDR1 MNHEY, CDR2 SVGEGT. The CDR3 runs to 13 residues. DNA for the CDR3: TGTGCCAGCAGTTTGGGGGGAGTGGGTGAGCAGTTCTTC. Protein product: CASSLGGVGEQFF.

The J gene is TRBJ1-5, the V gene TRBV16; TRBD1 might be the D (6 bases). Trimming shortened V by 4 bases and J by 2 bases, and 9 bases separated the two germline ends. The germline V gene encodes CDR1 KGHSY and CDR2 FQNENV. CDR3 length: 14 amino acids. The DNA for the CDR3 is TGTGCCAGCAGCCCAGGGGCGGGCAATCAGCCCCAGCATTTT. Translation gives CASSPGAGNQPQHF.

The V and J genes are TRBV6-5 and TRBJ1-2, with 7 bases fitting TRBD1. CDR1 and CDR2 (germline): MNHEY, SVGAGI. Unmatched junction bases numbered 5, after V lost 6 bases and J lost 1 base. The CDR3 is 14 residues long. The CDR3 coding sequence is TGTGCCAGCAGACTGGGACAGTATAACTATGGCTACACCTTC. As protein: CASRLGQYNYGYTF.

This clone was counted at least ten times. The chain recombines TRBV15 with TRBJ1-1; 8 positions agree with TRBD1. Germline CDR1 and CDR2: LNHNV and YYDKDF (reference sequence). CDR3 length equals 12 residues. The V segment lost 2 bases and the J segment 8 bases; nucleotides outside the gene matches: 1. This CDR3 is CATSRTGGEAFF. The CDR3 DNA follows: TGTGCCACCAGCAGAACAGGGGGGGAAGCTTTCTTT.

This clone has a handful of counts. This chain uses TRBV9 with TRBJ1-1; D is possibly TRBD1 (6 bases). The CDR3 consists of 17 residues. The germline V gene has CDR1 SGDLS and CDR2 YYNGEE. V was shortened by 2 bases and J by 1 base, with 18 bases between the two germline ends. The CDR3 DNA sequence: TGTGCCAGCAGCGTCACTCCCCCGGGACATCCGAACACTGAAGCTTTCTTT. It yields the protein CASSVTPPGHPNTEAFF.

V is TRBV20-1 and J is TRBJ2-7; TRBD2 matches at 7 bases. The J segment lost 6 bases and the V segment lost 3 bases, leaving 8 bases of the junction unmatched. This CDR3 region has 13 residues. Germline lookup yields CDR1 DFQATT and CDR2 SNEGSKA (reference sequence). For the CDR3, the DNA is TGCAGTGCTAGTTTGGCGGGAGAAGGCGAGCAGTACTTC. Translation gives CSASLAGEGEQYF.

This chain links TRBV7-9 with TRBJ2-1; TRBD2 matches at 9 bases. V was pared by 5 bases and J by 4 bases, with 6 bases of the junction left unmatched. CDR1 SEHNR and CDR2 FQNEAQ come from the germline V gene (reference sequence). CDR3 length: 15 amino acids. Here the CDR3 reads CASSPGLAGYNEQFF. In nucleotides, the CDR3 is TGTGCCAGCAGCCCCGGGCTAGCGGGGTACAATGAGCAGTTCTTC.

This chain links TRBV11-2 with TRBJ2-4; D uncertain. Trimming stripped 1 base from V and 15 bases from J, with 13 bases between. This CDR3 spans 12 amino acids. From germline, CDR1 is SGHAT and CDR2 FQNNGV. CDR3 residues: CASSLGSSLGYF. Here the CDR3 DNA reads TGTGCCAGCAGCTTAGGTAGCAGCTTAGGGTACTTC.

This chain links TRBV6-5 with TRBJ2-7, with D perhaps matching TRBD1 (5 bases). The CDR3 is made up of 14 amino acids. Germline values: CDR1 MNHEY, CDR2 SVGAGI. V was cut by 6 bases and J by 2 bases, with 14 bases left in between. CDR3 sequence (DNA): TGTGCCAGCAGCAGATCCAGGGATGCCTACGAGCAGTACTTC. This sequence encodes CASSRSRDAYEQYF.

The chain employs TRBV2 and TRBJ1-2, with D tentatively TRBD1 (6 bases). The V gene lost 4 bases and the J gene lost 4 bases, with 16 bases spanning the gap. This CDR3 region has 15 residues. Germline CDR1 SNHLY, CDR2 FYNNEI. In nucleotides, the CDR3 is TGTGCCAGCAGTGGCCTATTGGGGGCTAGCTATGGCTACACCTTC. It codes for CASSGLLGASYGYTF.